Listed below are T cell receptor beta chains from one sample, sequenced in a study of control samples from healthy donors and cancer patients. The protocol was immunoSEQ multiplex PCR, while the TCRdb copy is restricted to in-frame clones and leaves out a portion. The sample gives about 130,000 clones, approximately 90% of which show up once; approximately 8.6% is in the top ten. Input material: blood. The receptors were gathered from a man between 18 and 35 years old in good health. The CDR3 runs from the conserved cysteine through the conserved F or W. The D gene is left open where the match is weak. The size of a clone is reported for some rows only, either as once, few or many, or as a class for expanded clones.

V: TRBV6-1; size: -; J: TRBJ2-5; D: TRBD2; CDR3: CASSQAGVQETQYF; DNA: TGTGCCAGCAGTCAAGCGGGGGTCCAAGAGACCCAGTACTTC
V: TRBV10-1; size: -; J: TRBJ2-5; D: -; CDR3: CASSESGRETQYF; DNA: TGCGCCAGCAGTGAGTCGGGCCGAGAGACCCAGTACTTC
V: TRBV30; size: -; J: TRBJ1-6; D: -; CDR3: CAWMGGFSDSPLHF; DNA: TGTGCCTGGATGGGGGGGTTCTCGGACTCACCCCTCCACTTT
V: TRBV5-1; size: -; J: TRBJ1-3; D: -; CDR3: CASSLGRGSSGNTIYF; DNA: TGCGCCAGCAGCTTGGGGAGAGGCAGCTCTGGAAACACCATATATTTT
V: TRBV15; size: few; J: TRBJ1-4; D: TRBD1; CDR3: CATSSSRDRQQHEKLFF; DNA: TGTGCCACCAGCAGCTCGCGGGACAGGCAACAACATGAAAAACTGTTTTTT
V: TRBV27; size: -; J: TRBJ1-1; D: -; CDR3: CASSLSRVNTEAFF; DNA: TGTGCCAGCAGTTTATCGAGGGTGAACACTGAAGCTTTCTTT
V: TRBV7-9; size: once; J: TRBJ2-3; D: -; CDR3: CASTRMGESTDTQYF; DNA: TGTGCCAGCACCCGGATGGGAGAAAGCACAGATACGCAGTATTTT
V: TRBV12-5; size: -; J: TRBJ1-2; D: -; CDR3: CASGLTPGVDGTF; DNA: TGTGCTAGTGGTTTGACTCCCGGGGTCGACGGCACCTTC
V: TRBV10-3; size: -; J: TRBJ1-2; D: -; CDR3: CAISGGRDGAYTF; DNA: TGTGCCATCAGTGGCGGCAGGGACGGGGCCTACACCTTC
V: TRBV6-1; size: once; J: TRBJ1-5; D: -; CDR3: CASSEVWGTNQPQHF; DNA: TGTGCCAGCAGTGAAGTTTGGGGAACTAATCAGCCCCAGCATTTT
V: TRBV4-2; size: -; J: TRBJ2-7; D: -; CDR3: CASSQLREEQYF; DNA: TGTGCCAGCAGCCAGCTCCGGGAAGAGCAGTACTTC
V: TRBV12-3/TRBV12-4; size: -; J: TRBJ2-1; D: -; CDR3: CASSLLGSEQFF; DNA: TGTGCCAGCAGTTTACTGGGATCTGAGCAGTTCTTC
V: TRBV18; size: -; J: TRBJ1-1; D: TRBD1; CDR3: CASSQAAGTDTEAFF; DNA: TGTGCCAGCTCTCAAGCCGCTGGGACAGACACTGAAGCTTTCTTT
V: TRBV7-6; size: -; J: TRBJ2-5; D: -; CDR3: CASSLAQRETQYF; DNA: TGTGCCAGCAGCTTAGCCCAAAGAGAGACCCAGTACTTC
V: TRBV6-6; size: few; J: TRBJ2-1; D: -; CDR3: CASSTGRYEQFF; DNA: TGTGCCAGCAGTACAGGGCGTTATGAGCAGTTCTTC
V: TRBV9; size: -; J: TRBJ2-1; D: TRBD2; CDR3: CASSVRASGGDLPNEQFF; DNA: TGTGCCAGCAGCGTACGGGCTAGCGGGGGGGATTTACCTAATGAGCAGTTCTTC
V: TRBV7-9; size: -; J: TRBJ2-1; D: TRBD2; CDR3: CASSLPRFKRGGSNEQFF; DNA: TGTGCCAGCAGCTTACCAAGATTCAAGCGGGGGGGCAGCAATGAGCAGTTCTTC
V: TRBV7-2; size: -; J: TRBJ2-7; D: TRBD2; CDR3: CASSLVYPFSSGISYEQYF; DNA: TGTGCCAGCAGCTTAGTCTATCCGTTCAGTAGCGGGATCTCCTACGAGCAGTACTTC
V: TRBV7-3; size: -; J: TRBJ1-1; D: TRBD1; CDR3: CASSRDRLHTEAFF; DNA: TGTGCCAGCAGCAGGGACAGACTCCACACTGAAGCTTTCTTT
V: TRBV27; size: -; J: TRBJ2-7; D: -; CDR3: CASSSGAYEQYF; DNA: TGTGCCAGCAGTTCAGGGGCCTACGAGCAGTACTTC
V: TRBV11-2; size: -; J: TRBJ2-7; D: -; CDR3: CASSPPGWSSYEQYF; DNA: TGTGCCAGCAGCCCCCCGGGGTGGAGCTCCTACGAGCAGTACTTC
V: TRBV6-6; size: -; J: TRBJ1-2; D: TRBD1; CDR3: CASSSAGTGGYGYTF; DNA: TGTGCCAGCAGTTCGGCCGGGACAGGGGGCTATGGCTACACCTTC
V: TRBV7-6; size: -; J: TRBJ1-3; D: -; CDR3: CASSPSTGSSGNTIYF; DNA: TGTGCCAGCAGCCCATCGACAGGAAGCTCTGGAAACACCATATATTTT
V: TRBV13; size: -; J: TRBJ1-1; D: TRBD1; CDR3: CASSVGQGVGTEAFF; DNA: TGTGCCAGCAGCGTCGGACAGGGGGTGGGCACTGAAGCTTTCTTT
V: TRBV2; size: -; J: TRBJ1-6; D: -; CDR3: CASNQGVGSPLHF; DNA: TGTGCCAGCAACCAGGGAGTCGGATCACCCCTCCACTTT
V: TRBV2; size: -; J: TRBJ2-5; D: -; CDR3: CASSDGGRETQYF; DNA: TGTGCCAGCAGTGATGGGGGGCGAGAGACCCAGTACTTC
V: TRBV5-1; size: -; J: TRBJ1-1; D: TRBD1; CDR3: CASSLSGWDRENTEAFF; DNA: TGCGCCAGCAGCTTGAGCGGGTGGGACAGGGAAAACACTGAAGCTTTCTTT
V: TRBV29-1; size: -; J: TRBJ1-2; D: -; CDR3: CSVEEEGGPHYGYTF; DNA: TGCAGCGTTGAAGAGGAGGGTGGCCCTCACTATGGCTACACCTTC
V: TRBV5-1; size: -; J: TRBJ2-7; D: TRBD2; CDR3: CASSLGWRGGRNEQYF; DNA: TGCGCCAGCAGCTTGGGGTGGCGGGGGGGCCGAAACGAGCAGTACTTC
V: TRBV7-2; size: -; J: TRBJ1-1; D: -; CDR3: CASSPQGGNTEAFF; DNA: TGTGCCAGCAGCCCTCAGGGAGGGAACACTGAAGCTTTCTTT
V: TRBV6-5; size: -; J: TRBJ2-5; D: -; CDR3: CASSYSRSGTQYF; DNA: TGTGCCAGCAGTTACTCCAGGAGCGGGACCCAGTACTTC
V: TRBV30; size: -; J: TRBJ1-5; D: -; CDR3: CAGQTGSNQPQHF; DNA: TGTGCCGGACAAACAGGGTCCAATCAGCCCCAGCATTTT
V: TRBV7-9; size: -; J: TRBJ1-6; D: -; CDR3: CASSLVGGGYSPLHF; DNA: TGTGCCAGCAGCTTAGTTGGGGGGGGCTACTCACCCCTCCACTTT
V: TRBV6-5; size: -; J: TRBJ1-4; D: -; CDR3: CASSLDRQGEKLFF; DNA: TGTGCCAGCAGTTTAGACAGGCAAGGAGAAAAACTGTTTTTT
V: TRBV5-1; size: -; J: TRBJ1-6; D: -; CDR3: CASSLAGPSYSPLHF; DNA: TGCGCCAGCAGCTTGGCAGGGCCTAGTTATTCACCCCTCCACTTT
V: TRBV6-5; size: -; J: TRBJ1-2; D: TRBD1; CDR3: CASSYGQGNYGYTF; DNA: TGTGCCAGCAGTTATGGACAGGGTAACTATGGCTACACCTTC
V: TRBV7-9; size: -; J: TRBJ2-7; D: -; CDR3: CASSPSSYEQYF; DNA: TGTGCCAGCAGCCCCAGTTCTTACGAGCAGTACTTC
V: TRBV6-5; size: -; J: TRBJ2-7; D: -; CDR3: CASLNYEQYF; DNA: TGTGCTAGCTTAAACTACGAGCAGTACTTC
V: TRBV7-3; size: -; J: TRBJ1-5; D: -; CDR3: CASSLAHNQPQHF; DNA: TGTGCCAGCAGCTTGGCCCACAATCAGCCCCAGCATTTT
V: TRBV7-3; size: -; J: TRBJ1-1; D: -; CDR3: CASSLIRGTEAFF; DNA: TGTGCCAGCAGCTTAATTAGGGGCACTGAAGCTTTCTTT
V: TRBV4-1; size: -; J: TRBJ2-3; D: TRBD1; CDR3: CASSYNSGQGVGDTQYF; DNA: TGCGCCAGCAGCTACAATTCCGGACAGGGGGTCGGAGATACGCAGTATTTT
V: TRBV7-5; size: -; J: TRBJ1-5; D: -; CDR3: CVRSPAGTHHHQPQHF; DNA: TGTGTCAGAAGCCCAGCCGGGACACACCACCATCAGCCCCAGCATTTT
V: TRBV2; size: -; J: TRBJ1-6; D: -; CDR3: CASSESPVRQKPLHF; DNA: TGTGCCAGCAGTGAAAGCCCCGTTCGCCAAAAACCCCTCCACTTT
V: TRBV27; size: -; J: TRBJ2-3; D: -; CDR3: CASTLGFGTDTQYF; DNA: TGTGCCAGCACCCTCGGGTTCGGCACAGATACGCAGTATTTT
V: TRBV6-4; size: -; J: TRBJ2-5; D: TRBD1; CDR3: CASRHVRDSFSQETQYF; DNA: TGTGCCAGCAGACACGTCCGGGACAGCTTTTCCCAAGAGACCCAGTACTTC
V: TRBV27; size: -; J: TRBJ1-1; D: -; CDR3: CASHSGGGDTEAFF; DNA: TGTGCCAGCCATAGTGGAGGGGGGGACACTGAAGCTTTCTTT
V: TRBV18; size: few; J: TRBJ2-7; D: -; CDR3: CASSPPETNYEQYF; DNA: TGTGCCAGCTCACCACCCGAGACGAACTACGAGCAGTACTTC
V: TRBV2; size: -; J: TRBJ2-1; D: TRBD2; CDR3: CASSVVDGGTSYNEQFF; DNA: TGTGCCAGCAGTGTCGTGGACGGGGGGACCTCCTACAATGAGCAGTTCTTC